This T cell receptor (beta chain) is from a study of cytomegalovirus exposure and HLA in healthy donors. Separation from the approximately 660-subject first cohort characterized the roughly 120-subject validation cohort, to which the donors belonged. Generated by immunoSEQ multiplex PCR, the TCRdb table keeps only in-frame clones and is missing some. The sample includes about 160,000 clones, 75% to 90% of them seen just once. Regarding the study as a whole: Researchers counted around 180 TCR beta chains as cytomegalovirus-associated. Under in vitro conditions, a few CMV-associated chains were confirmed as specific for CMV antigens.

On this clone itself: Its antigen is not known.

This receptor was obtained from a woman between 18 and 29 years old in good health and CMV-seronegative. Sequencing used PBMCs.

CDR3: CASSLNAGGYANYGYTF. Written as DNA, the CDR3 is TGTGCCAGCAGTTTAAATGCAGGGGGATACGCTAACTATGGCTACACCTTC. The chain combines TRBV27 with TRBJ1-2, with TRBD1 matching over 7 bases. Trimming took 2 bases from V and 0 from J; bases not matched to a gene: 9. The CDR3 has 17 residues. Germline loops: CDR1 MNHEY, CDR2 SMNVEV (reference sequence).